This T cell receptor beta chain is drawn from a study of blood T cell repertoires in COVID-19. The CDR3 has 13 residues. CDR1 and CDR2 from the germline V gene are SGHAT and FQDESV (reference sequence). V lost 5 bases to trimming and J lost 5 bases, with 12 bases between them. The sample holds a few counts of this clone. The assay was immunoSEQ multiplex PCR, and TCRdb's table has in-frame clones only and misses some. Among approximately 210,000 clones listed, roughly 78% were seen once. V gene TRBV11-1 combines with J gene TRBJ2-5; D is perhaps TRBD1 (5 bases). The sample consisted of peripheral blood. The clonotype was recovered from a woman in her 40s with acute or convalescent COVID-19. The CDR3 loop reads CASSGNRLETQYF. The CDR3 region has the DNA TGTGCCAGCAGCGGAAACAGGTTGGAGACCCAGTACTTC.